This entry describes one T cell receptor (beta chain). The antigen is undetermined. Germline V gene sequence: CDR1 GTSNPN, CDR2 SVGIG (reference sequence). V was trimmed by 1 base and J by 4 bases, leaving 19 bases between them. The CDR3 length is 17 residues. The data stem from a study of CD8+ T cells in alopecia areata. Sequencing templates came from extracted RNA that was reverse transcribed into cDNA. Sequencing was performed with immunoSEQ multiplex PCR; in TCRdb, only in-frame clones are kept and a portion is missing. The table records about 270,000 clones, 60% of them present only once. Study-level results: Having just one nonresponder leaves the connection between baseline CD8+ expansion and response unresolved. Scalp clonality, along with expanded CD8+ clones among the top 100, was significantly decreased by tofacitinib.

Treatment denoted: oral pan-JAK inhibitor, 5-10 mg twice daily. The chain recombines TRBV30 with TRBJ2-2; the D is unclear. The receptor's source is a human donor with alopecia areata. The material was CD4+ T cells sorted from blood, obtained around week 54, from a patient treated with tofacitinib. The CDR3, as DNA: TGTGCCTGGAGTGACCCCACTACGCGGCTGTCCACCGGGGAGCTGTTTTTT. Encoded protein: CAWSDPTTRLSTGELFF. Full variable domain (missing parts from reference TRBV30 and TRBJ2-2): SQTIHQWPATLVQPVGSPLSLECTVEGTSNPNLYWYRQAAGRGLQLLFYSVGIGQISSEVPQNLSASRPQDRQFILSSKKLLLSDSGFYLCAWSDPTTRLSTGELFFGEGSRLTVL.